The sequence of this T cell receptor beta chain was determined in a study of tumor-infiltrating lymphocytes in localized non-small cell lung cancer. Findings and caveats of the study: Immunotypes IM1 and IM2 had similar TCR-derived T-cell fractions.

Some clones are missing from TCRdb's copy, which holds only in-frame ones; the method was immunoSEQ multiplex PCR. The sample holds over 10,000 clones, roughly 78% seen once. The V and J ends lost 1 base and 4 bases respectively, with 11 bases between them. CDR1 SGHRS and CDR2 YFSETQ come from the germline V gene. This CDR3 has 14 residues. Of note for this clone: The antigen remains undetermined.

The V gene is TRBV5-1, the J gene TRBJ1-2, with D unclear. The sample consisted of lung tumor tissue. This TCR was sampled from a human donor with non-small cell lung cancer. CDR3 in amino acids: CASSLLTVSYGYTF. The DNA for the CDR3 is TGCGCCAGCAGCTTGCTCACAGTAAGCTATGGCTACACCTTC.